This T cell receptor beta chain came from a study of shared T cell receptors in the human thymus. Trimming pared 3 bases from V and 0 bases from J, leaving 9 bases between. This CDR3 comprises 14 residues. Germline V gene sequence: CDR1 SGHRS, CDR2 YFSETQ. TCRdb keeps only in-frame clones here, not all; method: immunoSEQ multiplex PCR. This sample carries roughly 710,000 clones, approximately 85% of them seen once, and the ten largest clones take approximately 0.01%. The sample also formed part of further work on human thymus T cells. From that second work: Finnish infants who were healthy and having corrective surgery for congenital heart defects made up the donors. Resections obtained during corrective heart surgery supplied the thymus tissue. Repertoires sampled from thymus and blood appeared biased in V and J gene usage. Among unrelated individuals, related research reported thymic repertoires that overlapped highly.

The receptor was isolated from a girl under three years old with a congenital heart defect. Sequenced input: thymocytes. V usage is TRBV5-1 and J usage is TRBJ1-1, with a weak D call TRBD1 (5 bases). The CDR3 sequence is CASSWAGMNTEAFF. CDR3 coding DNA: TGCGCCAGCAGCTGGGCAGGGATGAACACTGAAGCTTTCTTT.